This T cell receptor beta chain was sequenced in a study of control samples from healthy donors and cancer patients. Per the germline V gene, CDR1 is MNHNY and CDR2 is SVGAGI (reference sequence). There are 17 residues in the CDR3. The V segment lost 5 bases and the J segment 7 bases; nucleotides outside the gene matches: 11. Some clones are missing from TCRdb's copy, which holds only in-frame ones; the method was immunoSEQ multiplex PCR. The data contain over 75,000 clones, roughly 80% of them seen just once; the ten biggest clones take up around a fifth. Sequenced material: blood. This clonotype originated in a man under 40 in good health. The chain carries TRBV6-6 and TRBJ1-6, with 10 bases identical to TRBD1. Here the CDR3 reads CASSPTGTGVRNSPLHF. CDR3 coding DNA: TGTGCCAGCAGTCCAACGGGGACAGGGGTTAGAAATTCACCCCTCCACTTT.